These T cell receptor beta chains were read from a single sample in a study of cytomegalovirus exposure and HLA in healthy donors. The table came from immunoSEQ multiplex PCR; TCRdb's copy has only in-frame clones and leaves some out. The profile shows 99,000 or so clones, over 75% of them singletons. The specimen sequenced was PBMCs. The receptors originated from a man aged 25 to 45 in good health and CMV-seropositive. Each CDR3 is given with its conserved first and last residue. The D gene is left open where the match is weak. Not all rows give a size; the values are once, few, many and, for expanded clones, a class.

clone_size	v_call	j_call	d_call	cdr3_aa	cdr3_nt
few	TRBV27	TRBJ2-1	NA	CASSEALGREQFF	TGTGCCAGCAGTGAAGCACTGGGGCGTGAGCAGTTCTTC
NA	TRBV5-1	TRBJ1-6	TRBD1	CASSFGQGNSPLHF	TGCGCCAGCAGCTTTGGACAGGGGAATTCACCCCTCCACTTT
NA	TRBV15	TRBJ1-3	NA	CATSRDLSGNTIYF	TGTGCCACCAGCAGAGACCTCTCTGGAAACACCATATATTTT
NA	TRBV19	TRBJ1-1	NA	CASTPPRSLSEAFF	TGTGCCAGTACTCCCCCCCGAAGCCTGTCTGAAGCTTTCTTT
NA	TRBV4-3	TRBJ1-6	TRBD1	CASSSRDSYSPLHF	TGCGCCAGCAGCTCTCGGGACAGCTATTCACCCCTCCACTTT
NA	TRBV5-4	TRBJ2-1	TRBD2	CASSQDGTSGYNEQFF	TGTGCCAGCAGCCAAGATGGGACTAGCGGCTACAATGAGCAGTTCTTC
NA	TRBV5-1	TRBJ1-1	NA	CASSSAGANTEAFF	TGCGCCAGCAGCAGCGCTGGGGCAAACACTGAAGCTTTCTTT
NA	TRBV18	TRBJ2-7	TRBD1	CASSPNRPRQGAYEQYF	TGTGCCAGCTCACCAAACAGGCCCCGACAGGGGGCCTACGAGCAGTACTTC
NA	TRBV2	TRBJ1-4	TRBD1	CARRTGATNEKLFF	TGTGCCAGAAGGACAGGGGCAACTAATGAAAAACTGTTTTTT
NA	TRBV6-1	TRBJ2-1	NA	CASRTDYNEQFF	TGTGCCAGCAGGACAGATTACAATGAGCAGTTCTTC
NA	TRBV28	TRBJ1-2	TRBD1	CASSTGGGGYTF	TGTGCCAGCAGCACAGGGGGCGGTGGCTACACCTTC
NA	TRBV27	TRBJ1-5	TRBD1	CASSWDSSTWSNQPQHF	TGTGCCAGCAGTTGGGACAGCTCAACGTGGAGCAATCAGCCCCAGCATTTT
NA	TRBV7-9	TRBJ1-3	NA	CASSLDGNTIYF	TGTGCCAGCAGCTTAGACGGGAACACCATATATTTT
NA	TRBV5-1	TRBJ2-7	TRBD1	CASSFFGGQAYEQYF	TGCGCCAGCAGCTTCTTCGGGGGACAGGCCTACGAGCAGTACTTC
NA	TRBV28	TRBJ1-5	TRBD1	CASSPDRQGFKQPQHF	TGTGCCAGCAGTCCAGACAGACAGGGGTTCAAGCAGCCCCAGCATTTT
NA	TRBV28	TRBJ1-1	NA	CASSLRGMNTEAFF	TGTGCCAGCAGTTTGCGGGGGATGAACACTGAAGCTTTCTTT
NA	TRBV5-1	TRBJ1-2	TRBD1	CASSLNNLGQGAGYTF	TGCGCCAGCAGCCTAAACAATTTAGGACAGGGGGCCGGCTACACCTTC